The clone carrying this T cell receptor (beta chain) was observed at least ten times. The data derive from a study of T-cell reconstitution after alpha-beta-depleted transplantation in children. Germline V lookup: CDR1 SGHTA, CDR2 FQGNSA. The CDR3 spans 16 residues. With V trimmed by 3 bases and J by 6 bases, 8 bases remained unmatched. A library of TCRbeta sequences, prepared with unique molecular identifiers, was generated. Via MiXCR, TCRdb re-called the PCR reads, giving one row per CDR3 protein. The data contain roughly 120,000 distinct CDR3 sequences, around 10% of them singletons. Material: PBMCs from the stem cell graft donor, obtained from the stem cell graft. This chain connects TRBV7-2 to TRBJ2-1, with TRBD2 identical over 10 bases. This clonotype originated in a human donor who donated a stem cell graft to a child with acute lymphoblastic leukemia. CDR3 loop: CASSFERGGASNEQFF. The CDR3 DNA reads as TGTGCCAGCAGCTTTGAGCGGGGGGGGGCCAGCAATGAGCAGTTCTTC.